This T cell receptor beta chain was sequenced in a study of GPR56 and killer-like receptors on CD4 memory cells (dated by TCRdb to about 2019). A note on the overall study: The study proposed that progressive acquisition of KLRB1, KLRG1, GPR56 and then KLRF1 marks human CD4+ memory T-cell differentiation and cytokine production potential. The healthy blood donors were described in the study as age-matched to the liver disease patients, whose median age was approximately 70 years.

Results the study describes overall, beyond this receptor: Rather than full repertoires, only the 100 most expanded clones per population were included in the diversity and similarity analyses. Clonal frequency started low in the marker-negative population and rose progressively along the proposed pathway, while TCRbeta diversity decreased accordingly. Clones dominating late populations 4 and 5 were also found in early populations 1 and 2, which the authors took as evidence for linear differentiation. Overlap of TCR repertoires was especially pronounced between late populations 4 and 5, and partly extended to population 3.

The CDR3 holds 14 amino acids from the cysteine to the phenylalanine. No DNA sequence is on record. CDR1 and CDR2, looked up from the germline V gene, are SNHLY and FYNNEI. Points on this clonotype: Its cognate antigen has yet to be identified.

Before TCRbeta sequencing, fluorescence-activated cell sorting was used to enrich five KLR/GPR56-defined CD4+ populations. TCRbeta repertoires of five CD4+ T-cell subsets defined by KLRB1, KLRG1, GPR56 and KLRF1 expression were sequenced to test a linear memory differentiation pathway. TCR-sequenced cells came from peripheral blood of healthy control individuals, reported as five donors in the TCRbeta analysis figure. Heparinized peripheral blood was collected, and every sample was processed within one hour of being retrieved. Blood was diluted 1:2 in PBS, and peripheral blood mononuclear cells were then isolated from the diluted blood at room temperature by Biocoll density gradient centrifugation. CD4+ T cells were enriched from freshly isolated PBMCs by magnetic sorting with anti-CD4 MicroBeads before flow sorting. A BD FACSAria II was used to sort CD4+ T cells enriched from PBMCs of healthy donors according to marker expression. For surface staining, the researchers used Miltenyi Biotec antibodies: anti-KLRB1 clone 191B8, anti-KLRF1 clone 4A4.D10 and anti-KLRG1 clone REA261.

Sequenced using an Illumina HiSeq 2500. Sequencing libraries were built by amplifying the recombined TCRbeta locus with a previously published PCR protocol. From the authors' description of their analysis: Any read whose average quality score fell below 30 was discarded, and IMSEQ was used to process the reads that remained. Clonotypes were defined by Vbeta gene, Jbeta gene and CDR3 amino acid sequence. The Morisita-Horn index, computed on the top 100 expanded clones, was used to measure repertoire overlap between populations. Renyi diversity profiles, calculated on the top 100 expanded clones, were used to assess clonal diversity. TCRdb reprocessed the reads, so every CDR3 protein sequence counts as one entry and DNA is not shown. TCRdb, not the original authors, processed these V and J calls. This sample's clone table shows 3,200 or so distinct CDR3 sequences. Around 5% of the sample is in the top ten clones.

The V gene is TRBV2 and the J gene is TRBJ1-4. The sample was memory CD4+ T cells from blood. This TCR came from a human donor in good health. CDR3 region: CASSETGANEKLFF.